The 15 T cell receptor beta chains listed next were all sequenced from one sample in a study of blood T cell repertoires in COVID-19. The data were produced by immunoSEQ multiplex PCR, yet TCRdb's version contains in-frame clones alone and is incomplete. The table includes more than 350,000 clones, around nine tenths detected once. The material sequenced was PBMCs or T cells enriched from blood (not recorded which). All receptors derive from a woman aged 50 to 65 who had recovered from COVID-19.

J is TRBJ2-7 and V is TRBV19, with 9 bases fitting TRBD2. Trimming at V came to 5 bases and at J to 2 bases, leaving 7 bases not matched to a gene. This CDR3 contains 15 residues. Germline assignment: CDR1 LNHDA and CDR2 SQIVND (reference sequence). Here the CDR3 DNA reads TGTGCCAGTAGTTCCCGGACTAGCGCCGCCTACGAGCAGTACTTC. Protein sequence: CASSSRTSAAYEQYF. The full variable domain, with the rest looked up from reference TRBV19 and TRBJ2-7, is DGGITQSPKYLFRKEGQNVTLSCEQNLNHDAMYWYRQDPGQGLRLIYYSQIVNDFQKGDIAEGYSVSREKKESFPLTVTSAQKNPTAFYLCASSSRTSAAYEQYFGPGTRLTVT.

The CDR3 region is CATSGGDRGSTDTQYF. CDR3 sequence (DNA): TGTGCCACCAGTGGGGGGGACAGGGGGTCCACAGATACGCAGTATTTT. The chain carries TRBV24-1 and TRBJ2-3; TRBD1 aligns across 11 bases. The V and J ends lost 5 bases and 2 bases, in that order; junction bases with no gene match: 5. Germline V gives CDR1 KGHDR, CDR2 SFDVKD. This CDR3 spans 16 amino acids.

This rearrangement joins TRBV15 to TRBJ1-5; D gene ambiguous. The CDR3 is 12 residues long. Trimming cost V 5 bases and J 4 bases, with 6 bases left between them. CDR1 is LNHNV, CDR2 YYDKDF, per germline (reference sequence). This chain's CDR3 is CATSLENQPQHF. The CDR3 DNA follows: TGTGCCACCAGCTTAGAGAATCAGCCCCAGCATTTT.

The genes are TRBV5-1 and TRBJ1-2; a weak D match, TRBD1 (6 bases). V gave up 1 base and J gave up 7 bases, with 17 bases separating them. CDR3 length equals 15 residues. Germline V CDR1 and CDR2: SGHRS, YFSETQ. Written as DNA, the CDR3 is TGCGCCAGCAGCTTGAGTTCTGGGGGCTCAAGTGGCTACACCTTC. It specifies CASSLSSGGSSGYTF.

The chain joins TRBV6-5 to TRBJ2-1; 9 bases fit TRBD1. This CDR3 is 14 amino acids long. Unmatched junction bases numbered 6, after V lost 8 bases and J lost 4 bases. Germline CDR1 is MNHEY and CDR2 is SVGAGI. The CDR3 sequence: CASDEQGAYNEQFF. In DNA form, the CDR3 reads TGTGCCAGCGACGAACAGGGGGCATACAATGAGCAGTTCTTC.

The J gene is TRBJ1-1, the V gene TRBV3-1 (or the pseudogene TRBV3-2), with TRBD1 as a possible D gene (5 bases). The CDR3 extends over 15 amino acids. V lost 3 bases and J 5 bases, leaving 16 bases between the germline ends. The germline gives CDR1 LGHDT, CDR2 YNNKEL (reference sequence). The CDR3 DNA sequence: TGTGCCAGCAGCCACCCCCTAGTGGGGCGAACTGAAGCTTTCTTT. Amino acid sequence: CASSHPLVGRTEAFF.

CDR3 protein: CASRRRNNSNQPQHF. The DNA of the CDR3 is TGTGCCAGCAGGAGGCGGAACAATAGCAATCAGCCCCAGCATTTT. The chain carries TRBV28 and TRBJ1-5; no clear D. Between the trimmed V and J ends, which lost 6 bases and 0 bases, there was a span of 12 bases. The CDR3 consists of 15 residues. In germline, CDR1 is MDHEN, CDR2 SYDVKM.

The chain uses TRBV5-6 and TRBJ1-1; unclear D gene. The germline V and J ends were trimmed by 4 bases and 0 bases, with 13 bases remaining between them. Germline loops: CDR1 SGHDT, CDR2 YYEEEE. The CDR3 spans 15 residues. The CDR3 loop is CASSGIRRVNTEAFF. The CDR3 region has the DNA TGTGCCAGCAGCGGCATACGGAGAGTGAACACTGAAGCTTTCTTT.

The chain employs TRBV3-1 (or the pseudogene TRBV3-2) and TRBJ1-6, with no clear D. Per germline, CDR1 LGHDT and CDR2 YNNKEL (reference sequence). The CDR3 consists of 17 residues. The V end lost 4 bases, the J end lost 0 bases, and 13 bases lay between the germline ends. This chain's CDR3 is CASSRRAGSSYNSPLHF. CDR3 sequence (DNA): TGTGCCAGCAGCCGGAGGGCCGGTAGCTCCTATAATTCACCCCTCCACTTT.

CDR3 in DNA: TGTGCCACCCAAGTGTGGCGCGGATATAATTCACCCCTCCACTTT. It encodes CATQVWRGYNSPLHF. The chain carries TRBV5-6 and TRBJ1-6; D remains unclear. The V end was cut by 9 bases, the J end by 4 bases, with 17 bases between. Germline CDR1 and CDR2: SGHDT and YYEEEE. The CDR3 length is 15 residues.

The genes are TRBV7-9 and TRBJ2-7, with 7 bases that match TRBD1. V gave up 2 bases and J gave up 0 bases; unmatched junction bases: 10. CDR1 and CDR2 from the germline V gene are SEHNR and FQNEAQ (reference sequence). The CDR3 is 17 amino acids. In DNA form, the CDR3 reads TGTGCCAGCAGCTTAAGGCCCCCCCGACAGGGCTCCTACGAGCAGTACTTC. Translation: CASSLRPPRQGSYEQYF. Complete variable domain (other parts from reference TRBV7-9 and TRBJ2-7): DTGVSQNPRHKITKRGQNVTFRCDPISEHNRLYWYRQTLGQGPEFLTYFQNEAQLEKSRLLSDRFSAERPKGSFSTLEIQRTEQGDSAMYLCASSLRPPRQGSYEQYFGPGTRLTVT.

The chain uses TRBV30 and TRBJ1-6; D unresolved. CDR3 length: 13 residues. The V and J ends lost 4 bases and 3 bases respectively, with 7 bases between them. Germline V gene lookup returns CDR1 GTSNPN and CDR2 SVGIG (reference sequence). CDR3 DNA sequence: TGTGCCTGGAATCAGATCTATAATTCACCCCTCCACTTT. Translating gives CAWNQIYNSPLHF. The full variable domain, in which reference TRBV30 and TRBJ1-6 provide the parts outside the CDR3, is SQTIHQWPATLVQPVGSPLSLECTVEGTSNPNLYWYRQAAGRGLQLLFYSVGIGQISSEVPQNLSASRPQDRQFILSSKKLLLSDSGFYLCAWNQIYNSPLHFGNGTRLTVT.

CDR3 in amino acids: CASSHNAGEVQPQHF. The DNA of the CDR3 is TGTGCCAGCAGCCACAACGCGGGAGAGGTGCAGCCCCAGCATTTT. The chain combines TRBV28 with TRBJ1-5; no clear D. Germline CDR1 and CDR2: MDHEN and SYDVKM. The CDR3 spans 15 residues. Trimming shortened V by 6 bases and J by 7 bases, and 19 bases separated the two germline ends.

CDR3 coding DNA: TGCGCCAGCAGCCCGGGAGGCTATGGCTACACCTTC. Residues: CASSPGGYGYTF. This rearrangement joins TRBV4-1 to TRBJ1-2; unclear D gene. This CDR3 contains 12 residues. Per germline, CDR1 MGHRA and CDR2 YSYEKL. V was shortened by 4 bases and J by 4 bases, with 7 bases between the two germline ends.

The rearrangement uses TRBV19 and TRBJ2-1; possible D gene TRBD2, 6 bases. Germline CDR1 is LNHDA and CDR2 is SQIVND (reference sequence). The V end was cut by 2 bases, the J end by 8 bases, with 13 bases between. This CDR3 is built from 14 residues. The CDR3 DNA is TGTGCCAGTAGTATACTGCGGGAAGGGCATGAGCAGTTCTTC. Translation gives CASSILREGHEQFF.